These 21 T cell receptor beta chains came from one sample sequenced in a study of T cell responses to AZD1222 COVID-19 vaccine. Some clones are missing from TCRdb's copy, which holds only in-frame ones; the method was immunoSEQ multiplex PCR. The sample consists of 150,000 to 200,000 clones, 90% to 95% of them appearing once. This sample comprised peripheral blood, obtained on day 0 of AZD1222 vaccination. All receptors derive from an adult in good health.

This clone was picked up one time. The J gene is TRBJ2-5, the V gene TRBV24-1; D is tentatively TRBD1 or TRBD2 (5 bases each). Germline-derived CDR1 and CDR2 are KGHDR and SFDVKD. V was pared by 9 bases and J by 3 bases, with 13 bases between. This CDR3 region has 13 residues. The CDR3 reads CATADGAEETQYF. Here the CDR3 DNA reads TGTGCCACCGCGGACGGGGCGGAAGAGACCCAGTACTTC.

This clone is a singleton in its sample. The gene calls are TRBV3-1 (or the pseudogene TRBV3-2) and TRBJ1-4, with no clear D. The CDR3 covers 13 residues. V was trimmed by 3 bases and J by 6 bases, leaving 8 bases between them. The germline CDR1 and CDR2 sequences are LGHDT and YNNKEL (reference sequence). As DNA, the CDR3 is TGTGCCAGCAGCCAGAAAACGGATGAAAAACTGTTTTTT. Translating it yields CASSQKTDEKLFF.

This rearrangement joins TRBV7-2 to TRBJ1-1, with D maybe TRBD1 (6 bases). Trimming stripped 5 bases from V and 3 bases from J, with 16 bases between. Germline loops: CDR1 SGHTA, CDR2 FQGNSA. The CDR3 covers 15 residues. The CDR3 region is CASSPGPYRDTEAFF. The CDR3 bases are TGTGCCAGCAGCCCGGGCCCCTACAGGGACACTGAAGCTTTCTTT.

V gene TRBV6-2 or TRBV6-3 combines with J gene TRBJ1-4; tentatively, D is TRBD1 (5 bases). The germline V gene encodes CDR1 MNHEY and CDR2 SVGEGT. V lost 6 bases and J lost 6, with 14 bases in between. CDR3 length: 14 amino acids. In DNA form, the CDR3 reads TGTGCCAGCAGCCGGGACGGTGGCGATGAAAAACTGTTTTTT. Translated, it gives CASSRDGGDEKLFF.

The CDR3 DNA reads TGTGCCAGCAGCCAAGGGACTAGCGGGGGGGCATGGGAGACCCAGTACTTC. Translating it yields CASSQGTSGGAWETQYF. This rearrangement joins TRBV3-1 (or the pseudogene TRBV3-2) to TRBJ2-5; 15 bases are a match to TRBD2. This CDR3 has 17 residues. Germline loops: CDR1 LGHDT, CDR2 YNNKEL (reference sequence). With V trimmed by 1 base and J by 5 bases, 5 bases remained unmatched.

The gene calls are TRBV5-1 and TRBJ2-5; 9 bases are shared with TRBD2. This CDR3 has 15 residues. Germline V lookup: CDR1 SGHRS, CDR2 YFSETQ. Unmatched junction bases numbered 5, after V lost 2 bases and J lost 3 bases. The CDR3 DNA is TGCGCCAGCAGCTTTTTGGCTAGCGGGGAAGAGACCCAGTACTTC. Protein: CASSFLASGEETQYF.

This chain uses TRBV10-3 with TRBJ2-1; 10 positions match TRBD2. The CDR3 is 16 amino acids. With V trimmed by 2 bases and J by 2 bases, 3 bases remained unmatched. The germline V gene encodes CDR1 ENHRY and CDR2 SYGVKD. In DNA, the CDR3 is TGTGCCATCAGTGAGGTAGCGGGGGGAACCTACAATGAGCAGTTCTTC. This encodes CAISEVAGGTYNEQFF.

The chain has TRBV29-1 and TRBJ2-1; D tentatively fits TRBD1 or TRBD2 (5 bases each). Germline V gives CDR1 SQVTM, CDR2 ANQGSEA. The CDR3 spans 17 residues. Trimming left V 4 bases short and J 5 bases short, with 24 bases between. CDR3 protein: CSVASRGRPKENNEQFF. The CDR3 region has the DNA TGCAGCGTTGCTTCTAGGGGACGGCCAAAGGAGAACAATGAGCAGTTCTTC.

This chain links TRBV21-1 with TRBJ1-1. TRBV21-1 is tagged as a pseudogene. The CDR3 consists of 14 residues. CDR3 amino acids: CASSKAEANTEAFF. The CDR3, as DNA: TGTGCCAGCAGCAAAGCGGAGGCGAACACTGAAGCTTTCTTT.

The rearrangement uses TRBV6-5 and TRBJ1-6; tentatively, D is TRBD1 (5 bases). The germline gives CDR1 MNHEY, CDR2 SVGAGI. This CDR3 contains 13 residues. V was cut by 6 bases and J by 7 bases, with 10 bases left in between. CDR3 nucleotides: TGTGCCAGCAGACCCCGACAGAATTCACCCCTCCACTTT. Residues: CASRPRQNSPLHF.

The chain joins TRBV10-3 to TRBJ1-2; possibly TRBD1 for D (6 bases). The V gene's germline CDR1 is ENHRY and CDR2 SYGVKD. The CDR3 has 13 amino acids. Between the trimmed V and J ends, which lost 0 bases and 12 bases, there was a span of 14 bases. DNA for the CDR3: TGTGCCATCAGTGAGTCGAAACAGGGACGAAACACCTTC. Its protein is CAISESKQGRNTF.

V gene TRBV4-1 combines with J gene TRBJ2-7; no clear D gene. The CDR3 loop spans 15 amino acids. V dropped 2 bases and J dropped 0 bases, with 11 bases sitting between them. Germline V gives CDR1 MGHRA, CDR2 YSYEKL. The CDR3 loop is CASSQYIGSSYEQYF. The CDR3 nucleotides read TGCGCCAGCAGCCAATACATCGGAAGCTCCTACGAGCAGTACTTC.

The chain uses TRBV27 and TRBJ1-4, with D possibly matching TRBD1 (5 bases). Per germline, CDR1 MNHEY and CDR2 SMNVEV (reference sequence). This CDR3 has 14 residues. The germline V and J ends were trimmed by 3 bases and 6 bases, with 11 bases remaining between them. The CDR3 reads CASSLGGTHEKLFF. CDR3 sequence (DNA): TGTGCCAGCAGTTTGGGGGGGACCCATGAAAAACTGTTTTTT. Filled out from reference TRBV27 and TRBJ1-4, the complete variable domain reads EAQVTQNPRYLITVTGKKLTVTCSQNMNHEYMSWYRQDPGLGLRQIYYSMNVEVTDKGDVPEGYKVSRKEKRNFPLILESPSPNQTSLYFCASSLGGTHEKLFFGSGTQLSVL.

Here the CDR3 reads CASSTGTAGGTAEQYF. In DNA, the CDR3 is TGTGCCAGTAGCACAGGTACAGCGGGAGGTACCGCCGAGCAGTACTTC. This chain joins TRBV19 and TRBJ2-7; 9 nucleotides align to TRBD2. V lost 6 bases to trimming and J lost 6 bases; unmatched junction nucleotides: 15. This CDR3 contains 16 residues. Germline V gives CDR1 LNHDA, CDR2 SQIVND (reference sequence).

The chain joins TRBV28 to TRBJ2-5; D uncertain. This CDR3 comprises 11 residues. The germline gives CDR1 MDHEN, CDR2 SYDVKM. Trimming shortened V by 8 bases and J by 2 bases, and 6 bases separated the two germline ends. The CDR3 loop is CASGQQETQYF. The DNA for the CDR3 is TGTGCCAGCGGCCAACAAGAGACCCAGTACTTC.

The chain joins TRBV24-1 to TRBJ1-3; no clear D. CDR1 and CDR2 from the germline V gene are KGHDR and SFDVKD. V shed 9 bases and J shed 0 bases, with 5 bases lying between them. This CDR3 spans 12 amino acids. The DNA for the CDR3 is TGTGCCACCCGAAGCTCTGGAAACACCATATATTTT. Its protein product is CATRSSGNTIYF.

This rearrangement joins TRBV12-3 or TRBV12-4 to TRBJ1-6, with 7 bases lining up with TRBD1. The J segment lost 9 bases and the V segment lost 1 base, leaving 0 bases of the junction unmatched. The CDR3 is 13 residues long. Here the CDR3 reads CASSLDRGSPLHF. The CDR3 coding sequence is TGTGCCAGCAGTTTAGACAGGGGTTCACCCCTCCACTTT.

The CDR3 loop reads CAWGRGQGVLDEAFF. The DNA of the CDR3 is TGTGCCTGGGGTAGGGGACAGGGGGTCCTGGATGAAGCTTTCTTT. This chain links TRBV30 with TRBJ1-1, with 11 bases aligning to TRBD1. Trimming removed 5 bases from V and 7 bases from J; junction bases left unmatched: 12. Germline V gene lookup returns CDR1 GTSNPN and CDR2 SVGIG (reference sequence). This CDR3 contains 15 residues.

The V gene is TRBV4-1, the J gene TRBJ2-7; a weak D match, TRBD2 (6 bases). Looked up from germline, CDR1 is MGHRA and CDR2 is YSYEKL. This CDR3 comprises 15 residues. V was shortened by 1 base and J by 4 bases, with 14 bases between the two germline ends. CDR3 sequence (DNA): TGCGCCAGCAGCCAAGCCCCCTCGGGAGTGTACGAGCAGTACTTC. Amino acids: CASSQAPSGVYEQYF.

DNA for the CDR3: TGTGCCAGCAGTTTTCCGGGTAGCACAGATACGCAGTATTTT. This gives the protein CASSFPGSTDTQYF. The rearrangement uses TRBV27 and TRBJ2-3; D gene unclear. CDR3 size: 14 residues. The ends were cut back, 3 bases at V and 0 bases at J, with 7 bases in the middle. Per the germline V gene, CDR1 is MNHEY and CDR2 is SMNVEV (reference sequence).

CDR3 amino acids: CASSLGTGAISSYEQYF. The CDR3 nucleotides read TGTGCCAGCAGCCTGGGGACAGGGGCTATTAGCTCCTACGAGCAGTACTTC. V gene TRBV7-9 combines with J gene TRBJ2-7, with TRBD1 identical over 10 bases. Unmatched junction bases numbered 10, after V lost 5 bases and J lost 0 bases. CDR1 and CDR2 from the germline V gene are SEHNR and FQNEAQ (reference sequence). This CDR3 is built from 17 residues.